A selection of T cell receptor beta chains follows, all from one sample in a study of read filtering for tumor transcriptome and immune sequencing. Each CDR3 protein gets one entry after TCRdb re-called the reads with MiXCR. The sample contains some 38,000 distinct CDR3 sequences, 12% of which appear only once. The sample was a population of CD138-negative cells sorted from bone marrow. Every receptor here comes from a donor at least 40 years old with multiple myeloma. The CDR3 runs from the conserved cysteine through the conserved F or W. D genes are given only for firm matches. Clone size appears in some rows only: once, few, many, or a class for an expanded clone.

TRBJ2-5 | 14 | TRBD1 | few | TRBV7-6 | CASSQMDREETQYF | TGTGCCAGCAGCCAAATGGACAGGGAAGAGACCCAGTACTTC
TRBJ1-1 | 15 | TRBD1 | medium-sized | TRBV7-3 | CASSGTGGPRAEAFF | TGTGCCAGCAGCGGGACAGGGGGCCCCCGGGCTGAAGCTTTCTTT
TRBJ1-2 | 13 | . | many | TRBV20-1 | CSANRDRTYGYTF | TGCAGTGCTAACCGGGACCGGACCTATGGCTACACCTTC
TRBJ1-1 | 13 | TRBD1 | many | TRBV7-9 | CASSESTGTGAFF | TGTGCCAGCAGCGAATCAACCGGGACAGGAGCTTTCTTT
TRBJ1-6 | 17 | TRBD1 | many | TRBV27 | CASSVTPPGGGPSPLHF | TGTGCCAGCAGTGTAACCCCTCCCGGAGGGGGCCCTTCACCCCTCCACTTT
TRBJ2-5 | 14 | . | many | TRBV11-2 | CASSAGILQETQYF | TGTGCCAGCAGCGCCGGGATTTTACAAGAGACCCAGTACTTC
TRBJ2-3 | 16 | TRBD2 | many | TRBV27 | CASSPYQRGPEDTQYF | TGTGCCAGCAGTCCATATCAGCGGGGGCCGGAGGATACGCAGTATTTT
TRBJ1-5 | 15 | . | many | TRBV19 | CASSNVQRSNQPQHF | TGTGCCAGTAGTAACGTGCAGAGAAGCAATCAGCCCCAGCATTTT
TRBJ1-4 | 14 | TRBD1 | . | TRBV7-9 | CASSLDRLNEKLFF | TGTGCCAGCAGCTTGGACAGGCTTAATGAAAAACTGTTTTTT
TRBJ2-3 | 14 | . | few | TRBV24-1 | CATSDLTRGDTQYF | TGTGCCACCAGTGATTTGACTAGGGGAGATACGCAGTATTTT
TRBJ2-2 | 14 | . | many | TRBV6-6 | CASSQLQGAGELFF | TGTGCCAGCAGTCAGCTACAGGGTGCCGGGGAGCTGTTTTTT
TRBJ1-4 | 15 | . | many | TRBV12-3/TRBV12-4 | CASSAYIGTNEKLFF | TGTGCCAGCAGTGCGTACATCGGGACTAATGAAAAACTGTTTTTT
TRBJ2-5 | 14 | . | many | TRBV27 | CASSSGSSRGTQYF | TGTGCCAGCAGTTCCGGGTCCTCAAGAGGGACCCAGTACTTC
TRBJ2-1 | 13 | . | many | TRBV7-2 | CASSLLGYNEQFF | TGTGCCAGCAGCCTACTAGGTTACAATGAGCAGTTCTTC
TRBJ2-2 | 13 | . | few | TRBV12-3/TRBV12-4 | CASTRGPTGELFF | TGTGCCAGCACCCGGGGGCCCACCGGGGAGCTGTTTTTT
TRBJ2-7 | 16 | . | many | TRBV7-9 | CASSRSPGGAAYEQYF | TGTGCCAGCAGCCGGTCCCCGGGCGGTGCCGCCTACGAGCAGTACTTC
TRBJ2-3 | 14 | . | many | TRBV10-3 | CAISESVGTQTQYF | TGTGCCATCAGTGAGTCTGTGGGAACCCAGACGCAGTATTTT
TRBJ1-2 | 12 | TRBD1 | many | TRBV15 | CATSLQGYGYTF | TGTGCCACCAGCCTACAGGGGTATGGCTACACCTTC
TRBJ1-1 | 13 | . | many | TRBV28 | CASSPSTRNQAFF | TGTGCCAGCAGCCCATCGACCCGAAATCAGGCTTTCTTT
TRBJ2-2 | 15 | TRBD1 | many | TRBV2 | CASSLTGVNTGELFF | TGTGCCAGCAGTCTGACAGGGGTTAACACCGGGGAGCTGTTTTTT
TRBJ2-3 | 12 | . | many | TRBV20-1 | CSAREGADTQYF | TGCAGTGCTAGAGAGGGGGCAGATACGCAGTATTTT
TRBJ2-2 | 13 | . | few | TRBV3-1 | CASSQEPGGELFF | TGTGCCAGCAGCCAAGAGCCCGGCGGGGAGCTGTTTTTT
TRBJ2-5 | 15 | . | many | TRBV5-1 | CASSLGAGLPETQYF | TGCGCCAGCAGCTTGGGCGCAGGGCTCCCAGAGACCCAGTACTTC
TRBJ2-6 | 14 | . | many | TRBV20-1 | CSAGGPSGANVLTF | TGCAGTGCAGGGGGGCCATCTGGGGCCAACGTCCTGACTTTC
TRBJ2-1 | 15 | . | many | TRBV7-6 | CASSLAWQGNNEQFF | TGTGCCAGCAGCCTAGCGTGGCAGGGGAACAATGAGCAGTTCTTC
TRBJ2-3 | 17 | TRBD1 | few | TRBV12-3/TRBV12-4 | CASRHPHDRGGTDTQYF | TGTGCCAGCAGACACCCCCACGACAGGGGCGGAACAGATACGCAGTATTTT
TRBJ2-7 | 13 | . | many | TRBV12-3/TRBV12-4 | CASSLVLGYEQYF | TGTGCCAGCAGTTTAGTTCTGGGCTACGAGCAGTACTTC
TRBJ2-7 | 12 | . | few | TRBV29-1 | CSVAAANREQYF | TGCAGCGTTGCGGCGGCAAATCGGGAGCAGTACTTC
TRBJ1-5 | 12 | . | . | TRBV10-3 | CAISAGRQPQHF | TGTGCCATCAGTGCGGGTCGCCAGCCCCAGCATTTT
TRBJ2-6 | 11 | . | many | TRBV11-2 | CASSLGGFLTF | TGTGCCAGCAGCTTAGGGGGCTTCCTGACTTTC
TRBJ2-1 | 13 | . | many | TRBV28 | CASTPISYNEQFF | TGTGCCAGCACTCCCATTTCCTACAATGAGCAGTTCTTC
TRBJ2-2 | 16 | . | many | TRBV11-1 | CASSLGRGANTGELFF | TGTGCCAGCAGCTTAGGCCGGGGTGCGAACACCGGGGAGCTGTTTTTT
TRBJ1-2 | 17 | TRBD1 | . | TRBV24-1 | CATSDSGQAGSLHGHTF | TGTGCCACCAGTGATTCCGGACAGGCCGGCAGTTTACATGGCCACACCTTC
TRBJ2-5 | 13 | TRBD1 | many | TRBV19 | CASGDRVKETQYF | TGTGCCAGTGGAGACAGGGTAAAAGAGACCCAGTACTTC
TRBJ1-1 | 13 | . | . | TRBV29-1 | CGVMRVMNTEAFF | TGCGGCGTTATGCGGGTGATGAACACTGAAGCTTTCTTT
TRBJ2-5 | 14 | . | many | TRBV6-6 | CASQWGGGAETQYF | TGTGCCAGCCAGTGGGGAGGGGGAGCGGAGACCCAGTACTTC
TRBJ2-7 | 12 | TRBD2 | many | TRBV7-2 | CASSPGGFEQYF | TGTGCCAGCAGCCCGGGGGGGTTCGAGCAGTACTTC
TRBJ2-7 | 12 | . | many | TRBV5-1 | CASSWDLDEQYF | TGCGCCAGCAGCTGGGATCTGGACGAGCAGTACTTC
TRBJ2-6 | 16 | . | many | TRBV15 | CATSRTGDSGANVLTF | TGTGCCACCAGCAGGACAGGCGATTCTGGGGCCAACGTCCTGACTTTC
TRBJ2-5 | 16 | TRBD2 | . | TRBV9 | CASSSSAGGNQETQYF | TGTGCCAGCAGCTCCTCCGCGGGGGGCAATCAAGAGACCCAGTACTTC
TRBJ2-7 | 15 | . | many | TRBV5-6 | CASSLNPYGASEQYF | TGTGCCAGCAGCTTGAACCCCTATGGGGCCTCCGAGCAGTACTTC
TRBJ1-1 | 14 | . | . | TRBV18 | CASSPIPGNTEAFF | TGTGCCAGCTCACCAATCCCAGGGAACACTGAAGCTTTCTTT
TRBJ2-3 | 14 | TRBD1 | . | TRBV10-2 | CASRRGQGPWPQYF | TGCGCCAGCAGAAGAGGACAGGGTCCATGGCCCCAGTATTTT